This is a list of T cell receptor beta chains from one sample in a study of tumor and adjacent non-tumor tissue in lung cancer. TCRdb reprocessed the multiplex PCR reads via MiXCR and lists one record per CDR3 protein. Altogether under 150,000 distinct CDR3 sequences are present, approximately 66% being singletons, with the ten largest covering roughly 20%. The sequencing sample was made of lung tumor tissue. Source of these receptors: a man aged 60-69 years with small cell lung cancer. Each CDR3 is given with its conserved first and last residue. D genes are given only for firm matches. Rows may omit the clone size; those that give it use once, few, many or a size class.

TRBV29-1	many	-	TRBJ1-1	TGCAGCGCTGTGTGGGAGGCGGACACTGAAGCTTTCTTT	CSAVWEADTEAFF
TRBV6-5	-	-	TRBJ2-6	TGTGCCTGCAGTTACGTTCGGGGCGGTGTGGCCAACATCCTGACTTTC	CACSYVRGGVANILTF
TRBV11-2	-	TRBD1	TRBJ2-1	TGTGTCAGTAGCGATGGGACAGGGAACCGTGAGCAGTTCTTC	CVSSDGTGNREQFF
TRBV5-1	-	TRBD1	TRBJ2-5	TGCGCCAGCAGAAACCGGGACAGGGGATTAGAGAACCAGTACTTC	CASRNRDRGLENQYF
TRBV10-2	many	TRBD2	TRBJ2-4	TGCGCCAGCAGGGCTAGCGGGGGAGACATTCAGTACTTC	CASRASGGDIQYF
TRBV20-1	few	TRBD2	TRBJ2-1	TGCAGTGCTAGAGTGGAAGCTGGGACTAGGAGTATCAATGAGCAGTTCTTC	CSARVEAGTRSINEQFF
TRBV12-3/TRBV12-4	-	-	TRBJ1-5	TGTGCCAGCAGTTCAATAACAGGAGGGAATCAGCCCCAGCATTTT	CASSSITGGNQPQHF
TRBV20-1	-	-	TRBJ2-5	TGCAGTGCTAGAGATCATCAGGGGATACTGGAGACCCAGTACTTC	CSARDHQGILETQYF
TRBV11-3	-	TRBD1	TRBJ1-1	TGTGCCAGCAGCTGGACAGGTATGAGCTCTGAAGCTTTCTTT	CASSWTGMSSEAFF
TRBV11-1	-	TRBD1	TRBJ2-2	TGTGCCAGCAGCTCCCAGGACAGGGTAGAGACCGGGGAGCTATTTTTT	CASSSQDRVETGELFF
TRBV4-1	-	-	TRBJ2-1	TGCGCCAGCAGCCCTTCCCCCCCGGGAATGTCCTACAATGAGCAGTTCTTC	CASSPSPPGMSYNEQFF
TRBV12-3/TRBV12-4	-	-	TRBJ2-1	TGTGCCAGCACCCATGACAGCTCCTACAATGAGCAGTTCTTC	CASTHDSSYNEQFF